The rows below give T cell receptor beta chains drawn from one sample of a study of blood T cell repertoires in COVID-19. Libraries were prepared by immunoSEQ multiplex PCR; TCRdb keeps only in-frame clonotypes and omits some of them. The data hold roughly 430,000 clones, with roughly 88% observed a single time. The sample consisted of PBMCs or T cells enriched from blood (not recorded which). The receptors here all came from a woman in her thirties or forties with acute COVID-19. The CDR3 runs from the conserved cysteine through the conserved F or W. A D gene is named only where the DNA matches it firmly. Clone size is given for some rows only: seen once, a few or many times, or a class if the clone is expanded.

TRBJ1-6,.,TRBV15,.,TGTGCCACCAGCCTCGGCTCCTATAATTCACCCCTCCACTTT,CATSLGSYNSPLHF
TRBJ1-1,.,TRBV19,TRBD1,TGTGCCAGTAGTATTAGGGGGACAGGGATGAACACTGAAGCTTTCTTT,CASSIRGTGMNTEAFF
TRBJ1-2,.,TRBV24-1,.,TGTGCCACCAGTGACCGGTCGGGGGGCCCAGTTGGCTACACCTTC,CATSDRSGGPVGYTF
TRBJ2-5,.,TRBV18,TRBD1,TGTGCCAGCTCACTTGGACAGGAGACAGAGACCCAGTACTTC,CASSLGQETETQYF
TRBJ1-6,.,TRBV30,.,TGTGCCTCAAAGGCAGTCGGGAATTCACCCCTCCACTTT,CASKAVGNSPLHF
TRBJ2-3,.,TRBV7-9,TRBD2,TGTGCCAGCAGCTTAAGGCTAGCGGGGGGGCGCGCAGATACGCAGTATTTT,CASSLRLAGGRADTQYF
TRBJ2-3,.,TRBV7-9,.,TGTGCCAGCAGCTTATCGTCCCGAGATACGCAGTATTTT,CASSLSSRDTQYF
TRBJ2-1,once,TRBV5-4,TRBD1,TGTGCCAGCAGCTTAGAGACAGGGTATGGTGAGCAGTTCTTC,CASSLETGYGEQFF
TRBJ1-2,.,TRBV6-1,.,TGTGCCAGCAGTGAACCCAGGGTGTTTCCTAACTATGGCTACACCTTC,CASSEPRVFPNYGYTF
TRBJ1-4,.,TRBV15,TRBD1,TGTGCCACCAGCAGAGAAGGGACAGGGGATGAAAAACTGTTTTTT,CATSREGTGDEKLFF
TRBJ2-7,.,TRBV29-1,TRBD2,TGCAGCGTTTCGGCCATTCCGGGACTAGCTACCTACGAGCAGTACTTC,CSVSAIPGLATYEQYF
TRBJ1-5,.,TRBV27,TRBD1,TGTGCCAGCAGTGCTAGGACAGGGGTTAGTCAGCCCCAGCATTTT,CASSARTGVSQPQHF
TRBJ1-1,few,TRBV6-5,TRBD1,TGTGCCAGCAATGGAGGGGGCAGAGGAACTGAAGCTTTCTTT,CASNGGGRGTEAFF
TRBJ1-2,.,TRBV5-5,.,TGTGCCAGCAGCTTGATCGTACAGGGCTATGGCTACACCTTC,CASSLIVQGYGYTF
TRBJ2-7,once,TRBV11-2,.,TGTGCCAGCAGCTTAGCGAGTAGCTCCTACGAGCAGTACTTC,CASSLASSSYEQYF
TRBJ2-5,.,TRBV2,.,TGTGCCAGCAGTCAACTACAGGAACAAGAGACCCAGTACTTC,CASSQLQEQETQYF
TRBJ2-7,.,TRBV3-1/TRBV3-2,TRBD2,TGTGCCAGCAGCCGGCGGGGCGGGGGCTCCTACGAGCAGTACTTC,CASSRRGGGSYEQYF
TRBJ2-7,.,TRBV11-3,.,TGTGCCAGCAGCTTAGGGCAGGGCGTTTCAGGCGAGCAGTACTTC,CASSLGQGVSGEQYF
TRBJ1-6,.,TRBV9,.,TGTGCCAGCAGCGTAGATAGTGGGGGCGCCTATTCACCCCTCCACTTT,CASSVDSGGAYSPLHF
TRBJ1-2,.,TRBV7-9,.,TGTGCCAGCAGTTTCGTTGGAACTACACTTTCGGGCTACACCTTC,CASSFVGTTLSGYTF
TRBJ1-2,.,TRBV18,TRBD1,TGTGCCAGCTCACCTCCGACAGGGAGCTATGGCTACACCTTC,CASSPPTGSYGYTF
TRBJ2-3,few,TRBV5-1,.,TGCGCCAGCAGCTTCAATGGGGGGGGCCCCACAGATACGCAGTATTTT,CASSFNGGGPTDTQYF
TRBJ2-5,.,TRBV2,.,TGTGCCAGCAATGGAGCCGAAGAGACCCAGTACTTC,CASNGAEETQYF
TRBJ1-1,.,TRBV11-2,.,TGTGCCAGCAGCCCCAGTGGGGGGGCGGCTGAAGCTTTCTTT,CASSPSGGAAEAFF
TRBJ2-3,.,TRBV3-1/TRBV3-2,.,TGTGCCAGCAGCTTCGCTTTCGGGTCAGATACGCAGTATTTT,CASSFAFGSDTQYF
TRBJ2-7,.,TRBV10-3,.,TGTGCCATCAGTACACTAGGGAGCTACGAGCAGTACTTC,CAISTLGSYEQYF
TRBJ2-7,.,TRBV27,.,TGTGCCAGTTCATCCTATCATTTATACGAGCAGTACTTC,CASSSYHLYEQYF
TRBJ1-3,.,TRBV5-1,TRBD1,TGCGCCAGCAGCCCGGACAGGGGGCTCGACACCATATATTTT,CASSPDRGLDTIYF
TRBJ1-5,.,TRBV2,TRBD1,TGTGCCAGCAGTGACAGGGGGAGCAATCAGCCCCAGCATTTT,CASSDRGSNQPQHF
TRBJ2-6,.,TRBV5-1,.,TGCGCCAGCAGCTCGACAGCTTCTGGGGCCAACGTCCTGACTTTC,CASSSTASGANVLTF